This T cell receptor (beta chain) was identified in a study of tumor-infiltrating lymphocytes in localized non-small cell lung cancer. Turning to the study itself: Some samples were collected after neoadjuvant chemotherapy; smokers, never-smokers and several histologies were included. General observations from the study: Technical variation could not be separated from intratumor heterogeneity here. Not all patients were TCR sequenced, owing to tissue quantity. IM1 and IM2 tumors showed no difference in T-cell fraction.

The CDR3 covers 15 residues. Trimming took off 0 bases at V and 3 bases at J, with 12 bases between the two ends. Germline CDR1 reads SGHTS; CDR2 reads YDEGEE. In the case of this clone: Its antigen remains unknown.

The method was immunoSEQ multiplex PCR; TCRdb's version includes in-frame clones alone and lacks a portion of them. The repertoire holds roughly 12,000 clones, with over 65% as singletons. The receptor comes from a human donor with non-small cell lung cancer. J is TRBJ1-2 and V is TRBV5-8; D unresolved. Sequenced sample: lung tumor tissue. The CDR3 reads CASSLEERFHYGYTF. Here the CDR3 DNA reads TGTGCCAGCAGCTTGGAGGAGAGGTTTCACTATGGCTACACCTTC.